This paragraph covers one T cell receptor (beta chain) sequence. Antigen: not known. The source of the sample is a study of blood T cells in healthy people across ages. There are 13 residues in the CDR3. Trimming stripped 5 bases from V and 8 bases from J, with 12 bases between. Germline CDR1 LNHNV, CDR2 YYDKDF (reference sequence). Primers used in a second PCR of roughly 7 to 11 cycles were a sample-barcoded 5' primer and a J-beta primer mix. A 12-random-nucleotide template-switch adaptor tagged each cDNA molecule. One entry per CDR3 protein, called by TCRdb with MiXCR from the 5' RACE reads. The data contain 1.8 million or so distinct CDR3 sequences, about two fifths of them singletons. General observations from the study: With naive T cell percentage, TCR beta diversity showed a strong correlation.

V gene TRBV15 combines with J gene TRBJ1-4; D is unresolved. The sequence was obtained from a human donor in good health. Sequenced input: blood. The CDR3 here is CATSGPAEEKLFF. The CDR3 coding sequence is TGTGCCACCAGCGGCCCCGCGGAAGAAAAACTGTTTTTT.